The 23 T cell receptor beta chains below all came from one sample that was sequenced in a study of Graves' ophthalmopathy and Graves' hyperthyroidism. RNA transcripts were the source from which TCR beta CDR3 regions were amplified. HTBI-primed first-round RT-PCR preceded second-round multiplex PCR. MiXCR was run by TCRdb on the multiplex PCR reads, yielding one entry per CDR3 protein. The sample consists of hundreds of thousands of distinct CDR3 sequences, around 50% of them appearing once. The specimen sequenced was peripheral blood. These receptors all stem from an adult man with Graves' ophthalmopathy.

V is TRBV20-1 and J is TRBJ1-2; TRBD1 matches 7 bases. Germline CDR1 DFQATT, CDR2 SNEGSKA (reference sequence). CDR3 length: 13 amino acids. V was pared by 2 bases and J by 2 bases, with 2 bases of the junction left unmatched. CDR3 loop: CSARPGQNYGYTF. The CDR3 region has the DNA TGCAGTGCTAGACCGGGACAGAACTATGGCTACACCTTC.

This clonotype was picked up a small number of times. The V call is TRBV20-1, the J call TRBJ1-2, with D uncertain. The germline V gene encodes CDR1 DFQATT and CDR2 SNEGSKA (reference sequence). The CDR3 is 13 amino acids. Trimming left V 6 bases short and J 4 bases short, with 15 bases between. The CDR3 nucleotides read TGCAGTGCCCTGACCGAGGCCCTCTATGGCTACACCTTC. It specifies CSALTEALYGYTF.

The rearrangement joins TRBV15 to TRBJ1-5; TRBD1 matches at 10 bases. Trimming took 3 bases from V and 5 from J; bases not matched to a gene: 7. Germline CDR1 and CDR2: LNHNV and YYDKDF (reference sequence). CDR3 length equals 16 residues. The DNA for the CDR3 is TGTGCCACCAGCAGGGGAGGGGACAGGGGAGATCAGCCCCAGCATTTT. This gives the protein CATSRGGDRGDQPQHF. The whole variable domain, remainder taken from reference TRBV15 and TRBJ1-5, is DAMVIQNPRYQVTQFGKPVTLSCSQTLNHNVMYWYQQKSSQAPKLLFHYYDKDFNNEADTPDNFQSRRPNTSFCFLDIRSPGLGDTAMYLCATSRGGDRGDQPQHFGDGTRLSIL.

The chain carries TRBV2 and TRBJ1-5, with 8 bases fitting TRBD1. J gave up 5 bases and V 6 bases, and 12 bases lay outside the gene matches. This CDR3 contains 16 residues. CDR1 is SNHLY and CDR2 is FYNNEI in the germline V gene. CDR3 amino acids: CASSHDRGGGDQPQHF. For the CDR3, the DNA is TGTGCCAGCAGCCATGACAGGGGAGGGGGCGATCAGCCCCAGCATTTT.

The chain links TRBV10-3 to TRBJ2-6, with D uncertain. CDR3 length: 15 residues. The V gene's germline CDR1 is ENHRY and CDR2 SYGVKD. Trimming stripped 5 bases from V and 0 bases from J, with 8 bases between. The CDR3 DNA reads TGTGCCATCAGTACCGAGAACTCTGGGGCCAACGTCCTGACTTTC. Protein sequence: CAISTENSGANVLTF.

This rearrangement joins TRBV6-6 to TRBJ1-2, with D possibly matching TRBD1 (5 bases). CDR3 size: 13 residues. Trimming left V 6 bases short and J 8 bases short, with 16 bases between. The V gene's germline CDR1 is MNHNY and CDR2 SVGAGI (reference sequence). CDR3 sequence reads: CASSENLRDGYTF. The DNA of the CDR3 is TGTGCCAGCAGCGAAAACCTCAGGGACGGCTACACCTTC.

This clonotype was detected only a few times. The chain links TRBV7-6 to TRBJ1-4; no clear D gene. CDR1 SGHVS and CDR2 FNYEAQ come from the germline V gene. CDR3 size: 12 residues. The V gene lost 3 bases and the J gene lost 5 bases, with 4 bases spanning the gap. The CDR3: CASSLNNEKLFF. CDR3 sequence (DNA): TGTGCCAGCAGCTTGAACAATGAAAAACTGTTTTTT.

The sample holds a few counts of this clonotype. V and J are TRBV29-1 and TRBJ2-2; 14 bases agree with TRBD2. CDR1 and CDR2 (germline): SQVTM, ANQGSEA. The junction had 3 bases not matched to a gene; V was cut back by 2 bases and J by 7 bases. The CDR3 totals 15 residues. The CDR3 is CSVERTSGRFGELFF. CDR3 coding DNA: TGCAGCGTTGAAAGGACTAGCGGGAGGTTCGGGGAGCTGTTTTTT.

This clonotype was observed many times. The V and J genes are TRBV29-1 and TRBJ1-4; D is uncertain. This CDR3 spans 13 amino acids. Trimming pared 4 bases from V and 8 bases from J, leaving 14 bases between. Germline loops: CDR1 SQVTM, CDR2 ANQGSEA. Here the CDR3 reads CSVAPNVGEKLFF. DNA of the CDR3: TGCAGCGTTGCTCCCAACGTGGGGGAAAAACTGTTTTTT.

The rearrangement uses TRBV6-2 or TRBV6-3 and TRBJ1-2; no firm D call. The CDR3 is 13 amino acids. V lost 0 bases and J 5 bases, leaving 7 bases between the germline ends. CDR1 and CDR2 (germline): MNHEY, SVGEGT. This CDR3 reads CASSYSAAYGYTF. For the CDR3, the DNA is TGTGCCAGCAGTTACTCGGCAGCTTATGGCTACACCTTC.

This clonotype was seen a single time. The chain combines TRBV5-1 with TRBJ1-5, with D possibly TRBD1 on 6 matching bases. This CDR3 spans 17 amino acids. The ends were cut back, 0 bases at V and 3 bases at J, with 16 bases in the middle. The germline V gene encodes CDR1 SGHRS and CDR2 YFSETQ. The CDR3 loop is CASSLAPLDRVNQPQHF. CDR3 DNA sequence: TGCGCCAGCAGCTTGGCCCCCTTGGACAGAGTCAATCAGCCCCAGCATTTT.

This clonotype was seen only a few times. This chain links TRBV2 with TRBJ1-4, with D possibly matching TRBD1 (5 bases). Germline-derived CDR1 and CDR2 are SNHLY and FYNNEI. With 6 bases removed from V and 8 bases from J, the gap between germline ends came to 19 bases. The CDR3 extends over 15 amino acids. This chain's CDR3 is CASSQNVVRVEKLFF. The CDR3 DNA sequence: TGTGCCAGCAGCCAAAATGTTGTCAGGGTCGAAAAACTGTTTTTT.

The gene calls are TRBV9 and TRBJ1-2, with a weak D call TRBD1 (5 bases). Germline CDR1 reads SGDLS; CDR2 reads YYNGEE. Between the trimmed V and J ends, which lost 2 bases and 3 bases, there was a span of 14 bases. The CDR3 runs to 15 residues. The CDR3 here is CASSVSRGGDYGYTF. CDR3 nucleotides: TGTGCCAGCAGCGTGTCCCGGGGCGGTGACTATGGCTACACCTTC.

DNA of the CDR3: TGTGCCAGCAGTTTCTATGACACCCGAGAGACCCAGTACTTC. Amino acids: CASSFYDTRETQYF. V usage is TRBV28 and J usage is TRBJ2-5; D unclear. The germline V and J ends were trimmed by 3 bases and 4 bases, with 12 bases remaining between them. Germline V gene data show CDR1 as MDHEN and CDR2 as SYDVKM. The CDR3 spans 14 residues.

This clonotype was counted ten times or more. The V call is TRBV20-1, the J call TRBJ1-5, with 8 nucleotides matching TRBD1. Per the germline V gene, CDR1 is DFQATT and CDR2 is SNEGSKA (reference sequence). V was clipped by 5 bases and J by 0 bases; unmatched bases: 3. The CDR3 is 14 amino acids. The CDR3 here is CSAWTGNSNQPQHF. CDR3 in DNA: TGCAGTGCTTGGACAGGGAATAGCAATCAGCCCCAGCATTTT.

The table lists this clonotype with a few counts. The chain joins TRBV7-3 to TRBJ2-2, with D possibly being TRBD1 (7 bases). Germline loops: CDR1 SGHTA, CDR2 FQGTGA. The CDR3 spans 15 residues. V was cut by 2 bases and J by 5 bases, with 12 bases left in between. CDR3 DNA sequence: TGTGCCAGCAGCTTATACAGGGGAGGTACCGGGGAGCTGTTTTTT. Amino acids: CASSLYRGGTGELFF. Complete variable domain (other parts from reference TRBV7-3 and TRBJ2-2): GAGVSQTPSNKVTEKGKYVELRCDPISGHTALYWYRQSLGQGPEFLIYFQGTGAADDSGLPNDRFFAVRPEGSVSTLKIQRTERGDSAVYLCASSLYRGGTGELFFGEGSRLTVL.

This clonotype was counted a few times. V is TRBV9 and J is TRBJ1-2; 8 bases fit TRBD1. Germline values: CDR1 SGDLS, CDR2 YYNGEE. V shed 4 bases, J shed 8 bases, and the junction held 7 bases outside the gene matches. The CDR3 sequence is 13 residues long. The CDR3 region is CASSNGQGFGYTF. The CDR3, as DNA: TGTGCCAGCAGCAACGGACAGGGTTTCGGCTACACCTTC.

J is TRBJ1-1 and V is TRBV3-1; the D is unclear. This CDR3 is built from 17 residues. Trimming shortened V by 4 bases and J by 0 bases, and 18 bases separated the two germline ends. Per germline, CDR1 LGHDT and CDR2 YNNKEL (reference sequence). Here the CDR3 reads CASSLGALTFMNTEAFF. Written as DNA, the CDR3 is TGTGCCAGCAGCCTAGGAGCACTGACCTTTATGAACACTGAAGCTTTCTTT.

This clonotype was seen a few times. V is TRBV7-9 and J is TRBJ2-2; D unresolved. Germline CDR1 SEHNR, CDR2 FQNEAQ (reference sequence). V was cut by 7 bases and J by 7 bases, with 13 bases left in between. CDR3 length: 13 amino acids. CDR3 residues: CASTPMTFGELFF. DNA for the CDR3: TGTGCCAGCACCCCTATGACGTTCGGGGAGCTGTTTTTT.

The table lists this clonotype with a few counts. The chain links TRBV10-2 to TRBJ2-5; 10 bases align to TRBD2. This CDR3 spans 14 amino acids. Per germline, CDR1 WSHSY and CDR2 SAAADI. J was trimmed by 2 bases and V by 6 bases; bases with no gene match: 3. The CDR3 DNA follows: TGCGCCAGCAGATTAGCGGGGGGTCAAGAGACCCAGTACTTC. Translating it yields CASRLAGGQETQYF.

The chain is built from TRBV7-8 and TRBJ1-1; D remains ambiguous. The V end lost 1 base, the J end lost 0 bases, and 9 bases lay between the germline ends. The CDR3 sequence is 15 residues long. Germline loops: CDR1 SGHVS, CDR2 FQNEAQ. The CDR3 reads CASSLVRGMNTEAFF. CDR3 coding DNA: TGTGCCAGCAGCTTAGTGCGCGGAATGAACACTGAAGCTTTCTTT.

This clonotype was seen a handful of times. V is TRBV7-9 and J is TRBJ2-7; perhaps TRBD1 as D (5 bases). Trimming left V 1 base short and J 6 bases short, with 13 bases between. The CDR3 length is 14 residues. Germline V CDR1 and CDR2: SEHNR, FQNEAQ (reference sequence). CDR3 in amino acids: CASSLEALTAEQYF. CDR3 nucleotides: TGTGCCAGCAGCTTAGAAGCTTTGACAGCCGAGCAGTACTTC. Looking up the rest from reference TRBV7-9 and TRBJ2-7 gives the full variable domain: DTGVSQNPRHKITKRGQNVTFRCDPISEHNRLYWYRQTLGQGPEFLTYFQNEAQLEKSRLLSDRFSAERPKGSFSTLEIQRTEQGDSAMYLCASSLEALTAEQYFGPGTRLTVT.

The chain has TRBV20-1 and TRBJ2-7, with D uncertain. The CDR3 loop spans 13 amino acids. V shed 6 bases and J shed 2 bases, with 14 bases lying between them. Germline V gives CDR1 DFQATT, CDR2 SNEGSKA (reference sequence). CDR3 DNA sequence: TGCAGTGCGGACGCACCGCCGACCTACGAGCAGTACTTC. As protein: CSADAPPTYEQYF.